The 7 T cell receptor beta chains reported below all come from one sample, sequenced in a study of regulatory T cells in long-lasting Graves disease. To make TCR beta libraries, researchers used iRepertoire HTBI primers and Arm-PCR of CDR3 regions. TCRdb called the multiplex PCR reads again in MiXCR, with one record for every CDR3 protein. The sample gives approximately 400,000 distinct CDR3 sequences, about 15% of which show up once; roughly 7.7% is in the top ten. This sample's time point: newly diagnosed GD, antithyroid drugs for less than 3 months. The TCR library used RNA extracted from PBMCs. The same data also went into a second study, on T cells in Graves' hyperthyroidism and ophthalmopathy.

The input for sequencing was peripheral blood mononuclear cells (PBMCs), taken at new diagnosis, from a patient treated with antithyroid drugs. The source is a woman aged 40 to 49 with Graves disease.

In this sample, this clonotype turned up many times. The chain employs TRBV7-8 and TRBJ2-1; TRBD2 matches at 9 bases. The CDR3 extends over 16 amino acids. With V trimmed by 1 base and J by 4 bases, 5 bases remained unmatched. CDR1 SGHVS and CDR2 FQNEAQ come from the germline V gene. This CDR3 is CASSLGRAGGYNEQFF. The DNA for the CDR3 is TGTGCCAGCAGCTTAGGGCGAGCGGGAGGATACAATGAGCAGTTCTTC.

This clonotype was counted many times. The chain carries TRBV24-1 and TRBJ2-1, with 10 bases fitting TRBD1. V trimming: 4 bases; J trimming: 7 bases; junction bases outside the gene matches: 9. This CDR3 contains 16 residues. The germline V gene encodes CDR1 KGHDR and CDR2 SFDVKD. The CDR3: CATSDQDRGRKNEQFF. The CDR3 nucleotides are TGTGCCACCAGTGACCAGGACAGGGGGAGGAAAAATGAGCAGTTCTTC.

This chain uses TRBV3-1 with TRBJ2-1; TRBD2 matches 11 bases. This CDR3 spans 17 amino acids. V shed 1 base and J 6 bases; nucleotides not matched to a gene: 8. Germline assignment: CDR1 LGHDT and CDR2 YNNKEL (reference sequence). The CDR3 DNA reads TGTGCCAGCAGCCAAGCCACTAGCGGGAGATCTGGCAATGAGCAGTTCTTC. Its protein is CASSQATSGRSGNEQFF.

This clonotype was counted at least ten times. V and J are TRBV28 and TRBJ1-2; maybe TRBD1 (6 bases). The CDR3 spans 17 residues. Germline V gives CDR1 MDHEN, CDR2 SYDVKM. Trimming took 3 bases from V and 5 from J, leaving 22 bases between them. Here the CDR3 DNA reads TGTGCCAGCAGTTTCCGGGGGACACTCAGGGGACGGTATGGCTACACCTTC. Translating it yields CASSFRGTLRGRYGYTF.

CDR3 amino acids: CSALTESNTGELFF. In DNA, the CDR3 is TGCAGCGCTTTGACTGAATCTAACACCGGGGAGCTGTTTTTT. The chain carries TRBV29-1 and TRBJ2-2; no firm D call. With 7 bases removed from V and 2 bases from J, the gap between germline ends came to 14 bases. Germline CDR1 SQVTM, CDR2 ANQGSEA. The CDR3 has 14 amino acids.

This clonotype has only a few counts. The genes are TRBV20-1 and TRBJ1-1; weak D call: TRBD1 (5 bases). Germline V gives CDR1 DFQATT, CDR2 SNEGSKA (reference sequence). V shed 4 bases and J shed 0 bases, with 9 bases lying between them. The CDR3 is 13 residues long. In nucleotides, the CDR3 is TGCAGTGCTATGGGACGGTTGAACACTGAAGCTTTCTTT. Translated, it gives CSAMGRLNTEAFF.

V is TRBV15 and J is TRBJ1-2; a weak D match, TRBD1 (6 bases). Trimming cost V 2 bases and J 4 bases, with 17 bases left between them. The CDR3 is made up of 16 amino acids. Germline V gene data show CDR1 as LNHNV and CDR2 as YYDKDF (reference sequence). This CDR3 is CATSRTQTQDSYGYTF. CDR3 nucleotides: TGTGCCACCAGCAGAACTCAAACTCAGGACAGCTATGGCTACACCTTC.